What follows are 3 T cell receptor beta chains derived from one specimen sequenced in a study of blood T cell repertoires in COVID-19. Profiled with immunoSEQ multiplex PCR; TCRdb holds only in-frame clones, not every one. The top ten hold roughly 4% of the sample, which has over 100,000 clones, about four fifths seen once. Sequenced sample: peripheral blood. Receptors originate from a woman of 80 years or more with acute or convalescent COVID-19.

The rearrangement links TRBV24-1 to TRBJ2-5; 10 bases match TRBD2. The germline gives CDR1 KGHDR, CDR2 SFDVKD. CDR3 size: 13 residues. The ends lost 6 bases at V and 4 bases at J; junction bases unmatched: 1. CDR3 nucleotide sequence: TGTGCCACCAGTAGCGGGAGGGGAGAGACCCAGTACTTC. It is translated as CATSSGRGETQYF.

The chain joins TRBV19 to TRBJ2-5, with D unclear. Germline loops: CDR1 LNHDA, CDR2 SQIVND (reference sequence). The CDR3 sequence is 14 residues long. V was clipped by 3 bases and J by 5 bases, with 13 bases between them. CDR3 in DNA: TGTGCCAGTAGTATCCAACTAAGGAGCGAGACCCAGTACTTC. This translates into CASSIQLRSETQYF.

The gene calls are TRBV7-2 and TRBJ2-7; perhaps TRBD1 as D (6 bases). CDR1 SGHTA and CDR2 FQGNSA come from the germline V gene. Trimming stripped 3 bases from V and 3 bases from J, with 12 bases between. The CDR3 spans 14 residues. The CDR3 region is CASSFQDSYYEQYF. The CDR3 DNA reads TGTGCCAGCAGCTTCCAGGACAGTTACTACGAGCAGTACTTC.